Included here is one TCR beta chain sequence, with context. The clone's antigen remains unknown. There are no base qualities to consult, and no much larger clone falls within one base. The data originate from a study of healthy donors' naive CD4 and CD8 T cells (dated by TCRdb to the mid-2010s). For context, the study as a whole: Donor selection covered three age groups (20-25, 40-50 and 60-70 years) with about 6 people in each, and the resulting cohort had a mean age of approximately 43 and was half female. The donors were HLA-typed by sequencing at HLA-A, -B, -C, -DRB1, -DQB1 and -DPB1, using the SBTexcellerator protocol, an ABI3130xl analyzer and SBTengine software. Rearranged TCR alpha and beta chains from naive CD4+ and CD8+ T cells were sequenced in the study to test how TCR variation relates to lineage commitment. Peripheral blood mononuclear cells were collected from some 17 healthy, unrelated individuals. The TCR alpha libraries followed the same workflow as the beta chain, except for a newly designed primer set that covered all functional IMGT alpha gene variants. Summary of the overall study and its limitations: Taken together, V genes, J genes and CDR3 charge appeared to account for 10% to 15% of the variance in CD4/CD8 propensity, mostly acting in an additive way. The study did not directly address possible repertoire bias arising from homeostatic proliferation of naive T cells. Most V and J gene segments were reportedly biased between naive CD4+ and CD8+ cells, consistently across donors and independent of HLA genotype. Because alpha and beta chains were sequenced in bulk and could not be paired, the effects of the two chains in combination were not assessed. In both chains, CD4+ lineage was associated with a positively charged CDR3, and CD8+ lineage was associated with a negatively charged CDR3.

The V end loses 7 bases and the J end loses 2 bases, and a stretch of 9 bases separates them. The germline V gene provides CDR1 SQVTM and CDR2 ANQGSEA. Taken from cysteine to phenylalanine, the CDR3 has 12 residues. Only CDR3 DNA remains: 36 bases, in frame from the first base. Cells with a CD4+CD8-CD45RO-CD45RA+ profile were isolated by FACS and defined as naive CD4+ T cells, and those with a CD8+CD4-CD45RA+CD27bright profile were defined as naive CD8+ T cells. Sorting used antibodies against CD4 (RPA-T4), CD8 (SK1), CD27 (O323), CD45RA (HI100) and CD45RO (UCHL1). The sequencer was a 454 GS FLX Titanium. TCR libraries were built from roughly 460 ng of total RNA with a previously published linear amplification protocol. Sequencing was carried out on the Roche/454 Genome Sequencer using Titanium chemistry. The original methods were these. From 5 of the healthy donors, around 78,000 rearranged TCR alpha transcripts were sequenced. Duplicate transcripts were removed, and unique TCR clonotypes were defined by the CDR3 junction according to IMGT nomenclature. Using logistic regression in R 2.13.0, the researchers modeled CD4 versus CD8 status as a function of V and J genes, with an adjustment for donor effects and a Bonferroni correction for multiple testing. TCRdb redid the processing of the public reads, applying fastp at Q25 and MiXCR, and retained in-frame beta chains. Each CDR3 protein gets just one entry, which takes the most common genes and DNA from the rows behind it. TCRdb's processing, not the study's, gives the V and J calls here. A total of approximately 180,000 distinct CDR3 sequences appear in this sample, nearly 75% of them only once. The ten largest clones capture 2.3% of the sample.

Material for sequencing was naive CD4+ and CD8+ T cells sorted from blood, pooled from several donors. The cell subset or site label of this sample denotes: FACS-sorted naive CD4+ (CD45RO-CD45RA+) and naive CD8+ (CD45RA+CD27bright) T cells. The clonotype was recovered from a pool of human donors in good health; the sample pools cells from several healthy donors. The chain is assembled from TRBV29-1 and TRBJ1-3; possibly the D gene is TRBD1, per 5 matching bases. The nucleotide sequence reads as follows: TGCAGCGCCGCAGGGACTGGAAACACCATATATTTT. This yields the protein CSAAGTGNTIYF.